Listed here are 16 T cell receptor beta chains from one sample, sequenced in a study of blood T cell repertoires in COVID-19. The data were produced by immunoSEQ multiplex PCR, yet TCRdb's version contains in-frame clones alone and is incomplete. The table has 200,000 or so clones, almost 80% seen once. The sequenced sample consisted of peripheral blood. The receptor set was obtained from a man aged 55 to 70 with active or convalescent COVID-19.

The count of this clone is one. The chain recombines TRBV10-2 with TRBJ2-7, with 15 positions matching TRBD2. V shed 3 bases, J shed 4 bases, and the junction held 7 bases outside the gene matches. The CDR3 sequence is 17 residues long. Germline CDR1 WSHSY, CDR2 SAAADI. The DNA for the CDR3 is TGCGCCAGCAGTGACTCGGGACTAGCGGGAGGTACTTACGAGCAGTACTTC. This gives the protein CASSDSGLAGGTYEQYF.

J is TRBJ1-1 and V is TRBV30; D remains ambiguous. The CDR3 spans 10 residues. Germline lookup yields CDR1 GTSNPN and CDR2 SVGIG (reference sequence). Trimming stripped 3 bases from V and 11 bases from J, with 10 bases between. The CDR3 loop reads CAWSGSGAFF. The CDR3 DNA follows: TGTGCCTGGAGCGGGAGTGGTGCTTTCTTT.

The chain is built from TRBV12-3 or TRBV12-4 and TRBJ1-2; D remains unclear. The CDR3 consists of 13 residues. V was clipped by 6 bases and J by 8 bases, with 16 bases between them. This chain's CDR3 is CASSIEGVRGYTF. The CDR3 region has the DNA TGTGCCAGCAGCATAGAGGGCGTCCGGGGCTACACCTTC.

This clone was observed many times. The J gene is TRBJ2-2, the V gene TRBV5-1, with 11 nucleotides matching TRBD2. The germline V gene encodes CDR1 SGHRS and CDR2 YFSETQ. The V segment lost 3 bases and the J segment 6 bases; nucleotides outside the gene matches: 13. This CDR3 has 18 amino acids. CDR3 loop: CASSSPTSGKWGAGELFF. The CDR3 coding sequence is TGCGCCAGCAGCTCCCCGACTAGCGGGAAATGGGGTGCCGGGGAGCTGTTTTTT.

This clone is a singleton in its sample. The chain combines TRBV3-1 (or the pseudogene TRBV3-2) with TRBJ1-3; weak D call: TRBD1 (6 bases). The V and J ends lost 8 bases and 4 bases respectively, with 9 bases between them. In germline, CDR1 is LGHDT, CDR2 YNNKEL (reference sequence). This CDR3 comprises 12 residues. Written as DNA, the CDR3 is TGTGCCAGCGCAGGGGCAGGAAACACCATATATTTT. Its translation: CASAGAGNTIYF.

CDR3 protein: CASRSTGSPGYTF. CDR3 nucleotide sequence: TGTGCCAGCAGGTCGACAGGGTCCCCTGGCTACACCTTC. The chain combines TRBV28 with TRBJ1-2; 7 bases align to TRBD1. With 6 bases clipped from V and 7 bases from J, the junction kept 8 bases outside the gene matches. This CDR3 contains 13 residues. CDR1 and CDR2 (germline): MDHEN, SYDVKM.

The chain combines TRBV11-3 with TRBJ2-7, with a possible D match to TRBD1 (5 bases). The CDR3 contains 13 residues. V was clipped by 5 bases and J by 7 bases, with 15 bases between them. Germline CDR1 SGHNT, CDR2 YENEEA. CDR3: CASSIQAEGEQYF. In DNA, the CDR3 is TGTGCCAGCAGCATACAGGCTGAAGGGGAGCAGTACTTC.

The chain uses TRBV6-1 and TRBJ1-6, with 10 bases aligning to TRBD1. The V gene end was trimmed by 0 bases and the J gene end by 6 bases; junction bases not matched to a gene: 5. CDR1 and CDR2 (germline): MNHNS, SASEGT. The CDR3 totals 17 residues. DNA of the CDR3: TGTGCCAGCAGTGAAGCCCCGACAGGGGGCAGTAATTCACCCCTCCACTTT. Its translation is CASSEAPTGGSNSPLHF.

The chain couples TRBV18 to TRBJ1-1, with D maybe TRBD1 (5 bases). The CDR3 sequence is 13 residues long. Trimming took 8 bases from V and 0 from J, leaving 10 bases between them. CDR1 is KGHSH, CDR2 LQKENI, per germline. CDR3 residues: CASAPRVNTEAFF. DNA of the CDR3: TGTGCCAGCGCCCCCAGGGTGAACACTGAAGCTTTCTTT. Full variable domain (outside the CDR3, taken from reference TRBV18 and TRBJ1-1): NAGVMQNPRHLVRRRGQEARLRCSPMKGHSHVYWYRQLPEEGLKFMVYLQKENIIDESGMPKERFSAEFPKEGPSILRIQQVVRGDSAAYFCASAPRVNTEAFFGQGTRLTVV.

The count of this clone is one. This sequence joins TRBV18 and TRBJ1-5; D uncertain. Per the germline V gene, CDR1 is KGHSH and CDR2 is LQKENI. V was pared by 3 bases and J by 0 bases, with 9 bases between. The CDR3 consists of 15 residues. CDR3 residues: CASSPSENSNQPQHF. DNA of the CDR3: TGTGCCAGCTCACCTAGCGAAAATAGCAATCAGCCCCAGCATTTT.

The rearrangement links TRBV6-2 or TRBV6-3 to TRBJ2-1; D perhaps matches TRBD1 (6 bases). The germline V and J ends were trimmed by 4 bases and 6 bases, with 16 bases remaining between them. The CDR3 spans 15 residues. The germline V gene encodes CDR1 MNHEY and CDR2 SVGEGT. The CDR3 nucleotides are TGTGCCAGCAGTTTGGCGGGCCCCAGGGGCAATGAGCAGTTCTTC. It yields the protein CASSLAGPRGNEQFF.

The CDR3 sequence is CASSSPGTVLHF. The CDR3 DNA reads as TGTGCCAGCAGTTCCCCCGGGACAGTCCTCCACTTT. The genes are TRBV6-5 and TRBJ1-6; 7 nucleotides align to TRBD1. The germline V gene encodes CDR1 MNHEY and CDR2 SVGAGI. The CDR3 sequence is 12 residues long. The V gene end was trimmed by 4 bases and the J gene end by 15 bases; junction bases not matched to a gene: 6.

This clone was recorded once. The rearrangement uses TRBV19 and TRBJ1-2; possible D gene TRBD1, 5 bases. From germline, CDR1 is LNHDA and CDR2 SQIVND (reference sequence). Trimming stripped 6 bases from V and 8 bases from J, with 16 bases between. This CDR3 region has 13 residues. Written as DNA, the CDR3 is TGTGCCAGTAGACCCACCGGGGGTTCAGGCTACACCTTC. Translated: CASRPTGGSGYTF.

The rearrangement uses TRBV7-2 and TRBJ2-5; D is uncertain. This CDR3 is built from 16 residues. The germline V and J ends were trimmed by 1 base and 0 bases, with 12 bases remaining between them. Germline values: CDR1 SGHTA, CDR2 FQGNSA. Written as DNA, the CDR3 is TGTGCCAGCAGCTTAGGGGCTGGAAGCTACCAAGAGACCCAGTACTTC. Its translation: CASSLGAGSYQETQYF.

The J gene is TRBJ2-1, the V gene TRBV5-1; no firm D call. The germline CDR1 and CDR2 sequences are SGHRS and YFSETQ. CDR3 size: 18 residues. Trimming removed 4 bases from V and 0 bases from J, with 20 bases in between. CDR3 amino acids: CASSPLPLRRSSYNEQFF. The CDR3 coding sequence is TGCGCCAGCAGCCCCCTCCCTTTGCGCCGGAGCTCCTACAATGAGCAGTTCTTC. Combining the CDR3 with reference TRBV5-1 and TRBJ2-1 gives the whole variable domain KAGVTQTPRYLIKTRGQQVTLSCSPISGHRSVSWYQQTPGQGLQFLFEYFSETQRNKGNFPGRFSGRQFSNSRSEMNVSTLELGDSALYLCASSPLPLRRSSYNEQFFGPGTRLTVL.

In this sample, this clone turned up many times. This sample includes further DNA sequences coding for the same CDR3. The V and J genes are TRBV11-2 and TRBJ1-1; D might be TRBD1 (5 bases). Germline values: CDR1 SGHAT, CDR2 FQNNGV. With 1 base removed from V and 0 bases from J, the gap between germline ends came to 12 bases. The CDR3 contains 16 residues. This CDR3 is CASSLVSGGVNTEAFF. The CDR3 DNA reads TGTGCCAGCAGCTTAGTTTCTGGGGGGGTGAACACTGAAGCTTTCTTT. The variable domain in full, with the rest retrieved from reference TRBV11-2 and TRBJ1-1, is EAGVAQSPRYKIIEKRQSVAFWCNPISGHATLYWYQQILGQGPKLLIQFQNNGVVDDSQLPKDRFSAERLKGVDSTLKIQPAKLEDSAVYLCASSLVSGGVNTEAFFGQGTRLTVV.